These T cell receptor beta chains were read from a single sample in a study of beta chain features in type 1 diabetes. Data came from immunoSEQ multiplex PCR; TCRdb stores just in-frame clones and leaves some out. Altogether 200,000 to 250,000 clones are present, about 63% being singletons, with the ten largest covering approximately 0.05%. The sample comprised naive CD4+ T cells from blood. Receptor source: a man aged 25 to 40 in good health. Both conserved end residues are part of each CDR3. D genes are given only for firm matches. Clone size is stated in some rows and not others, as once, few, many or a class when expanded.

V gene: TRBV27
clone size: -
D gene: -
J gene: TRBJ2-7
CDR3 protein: CASRPDLSGKFSYEQYF
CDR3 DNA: TGTGCCAGCAGACCTGACCTTAGCGGTAAATTCTCCTACGAGCAGTACTTC

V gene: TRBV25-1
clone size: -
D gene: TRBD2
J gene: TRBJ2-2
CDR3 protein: CASSASGTTGELFF
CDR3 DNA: TGTGCCAGCAGTGCTAGCGGGACTACCGGGGAGCTGTTTTTT

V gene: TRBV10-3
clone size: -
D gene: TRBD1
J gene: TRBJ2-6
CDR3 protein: CAISWAGGVSGANVLTF
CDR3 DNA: TGTGCCATCAGTTGGGCAGGGGGCGTGTCTGGGGCCAACGTCCTGACTTTC

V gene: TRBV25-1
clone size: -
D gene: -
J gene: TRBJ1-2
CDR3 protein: CASSAAGDNYGYTF
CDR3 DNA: TGTGCCAGCAGCGCTGCAGGGGATAACTATGGCTACACCTTC

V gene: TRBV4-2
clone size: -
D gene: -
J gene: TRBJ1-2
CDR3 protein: CASSQEGLQGGYTF
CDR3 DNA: TGTGCCAGCAGCCAAGAAGGGCTACAGGGTGGCTACACCTTC

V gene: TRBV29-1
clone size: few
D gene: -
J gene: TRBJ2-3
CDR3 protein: CSVRRAAEGTDTQYF
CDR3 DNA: TGCAGCGTGAGGAGGGCGGCTGAGGGCACAGATACGCAGTATTTT

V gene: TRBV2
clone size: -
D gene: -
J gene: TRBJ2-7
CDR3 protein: CASSENGLYEQYF
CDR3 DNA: TGTGCCAGCAGTGAAAACGGCCTGTACGAGCAGTACTTC

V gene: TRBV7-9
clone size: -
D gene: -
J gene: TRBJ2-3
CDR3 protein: CASSLQHSSTDTQYF
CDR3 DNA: TGTGCCAGCAGCTTGCAGCACAGCAGCACAGATACGCAGTATTTT

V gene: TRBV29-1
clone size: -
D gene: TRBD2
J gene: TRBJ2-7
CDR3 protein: CSVRAVVAGTEQYF
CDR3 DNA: TGCAGCGTTAGGGCGGTGGTAGCGGGAACAGAGCAGTACTTC

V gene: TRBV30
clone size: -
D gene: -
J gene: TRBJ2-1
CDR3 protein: CAWSLQDTTEQFF
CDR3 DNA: TGTGCCTGGAGTCTACAAGACACGACAGAGCAGTTCTTC

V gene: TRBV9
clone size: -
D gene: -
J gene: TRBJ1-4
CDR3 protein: CASSGPSEKLFF
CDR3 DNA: TGTGCCAGCAGCGGACCCTCAGAAAAACTGTTTTTT

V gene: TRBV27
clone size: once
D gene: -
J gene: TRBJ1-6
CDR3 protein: CASRSHLGTPSPLHF
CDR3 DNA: TGTGCCAGCAGAAGTCACCTTGGGACTCCTTCACCCCTCCACTTT

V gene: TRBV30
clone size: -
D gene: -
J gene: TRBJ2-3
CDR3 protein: CAWGYSLDTQYF
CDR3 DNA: TGTGCCTGGGGCTACAGCTTAGATACGCAGTATTTT